The clone carrying this T cell receptor (beta chain) is medium-sized within its sample. What it recognizes is unknown. The PCR ran on 60 Vbeta and 13 Jbeta primers. The protocol was immunoSEQ multiplex PCR, while the TCRdb copy is restricted to in-frame clones and leaves out a portion. The sample gives over 110,000 clones, about four fifths of which show up once; around 5.9% is in the top ten. This record comes from a study of cytomegalovirus exposure and HLA in healthy donors. Study results and limitations: A highly shared variant cluster was judged a likely technical artifact. What a later analysis reportedly showed was that an Asian-associated ancestry cluster had fewer N-insertions than the roughly 720-donor mean. Researchers had no immune exposure information except CMV serostatus available.

The V gene's germline CDR1 is MNHNS and CDR2 SASEGT. CDR3 length: 16 amino acids. The germline V and J ends were trimmed by 2 bases and 3 bases, with 16 bases remaining between them. The sample was PBMCs. The sequence was obtained from a woman aged 40 to 55 in good health and CMV-seropositive. This chain links TRBV6-1 with TRBJ1-2; D is ambiguous. DNA for the CDR3: TGTGCCAGCAGTGAACCTATTAGTTCCTTGGACTATGGCTACACCTTC. Encoded protein: CASSEPISSLDYGYTF.